The rows below give T cell receptor beta chains drawn from one sample of a study of cytomegalovirus exposure and HLA in healthy donors. Using immunoSEQ multiplex PCR, the repertoire was profiled, and TCRdb retains in-frame clones only, with some absent. The repertoire holds some 48,000 clones, about three quarters seen once, with approximately 7.7% in the top ten. The sequenced sample was PBMCs. Every receptor here comes from a man younger than 45 in good health and CMV-seropositive. Each CDR3 is given with its conserved first and last residue. D genes are given only for firm matches. Rows may omit the clone size; those that give it use once, few, many or a size class.

NA	TRBV10-3	15	NA	TRBJ1-1	TGTGCCATCAGTGAGACGCTAGGCCTGAACACTGAAGCTTTCTTT	CAISETLGLNTEAFF
TRBD2	TRBV7-2	14	NA	TRBJ2-7	TGTGCCAGCAGCCCCAAGCGGGGCAAACAGGAGCAGTACTTC	CASSPKRGKQEQYF
TRBD1	TRBV7-8	20	NA	TRBJ2-4	TGTGCCAGCAGCTTAGATCGGGACAGGGCTTTAAGTGGTGGTAAAAACATTCAGTACTTC	CASSLDRDRALSGGKNIQYF
NA	TRBV6-4	14	NA	TRBJ2-2	TGTGCCAGCAGTGAGCAAGCGGAAACCGGGGAGCTGTTTTTT	CASSEQAETGELFF
TRBD2	TRBV5-5	16	few	TRBJ2-3	TGTGCCAGCAGCTCCCCTCCTAGCGGGGTCACAGATACGCAGTATTTT	CASSSPPSGVTDTQYF
TRBD1	TRBV4-2	16	NA	TRBJ2-3	TGTGCCAGCAGCCAAGTAGGACAGGCCAGCACAGATACGCAGTATTTT	CASSQVGQASTDTQYF
TRBD2	TRBV6-4	15	NA	TRBJ2-7	TGTGCCAGCAGTGCCGGGACTAGCGGGGGCCACGAGCAGTACTTC	CASSAGTSGGHEQYF
NA	TRBV29-1	14	NA	TRBJ2-4	TGCAGCGTTGTGGGGCGCGAGGCCAAAAACATTCAGTACTTC	CSVVGREAKNIQYF
NA	TRBV5-4	15	NA	TRBJ1-3	TGTGCCAGCAGCTTGTTTGCCAGCTCTGGAAACACCATATATTTT	CASSLFASSGNTIYF
NA	TRBV14	15	NA	TRBJ1-3	TGTGCCAGCAGCCCCCGACCCGGCGGGGGAAACACCATATATTTT	CASSPRPGGGNTIYF
TRBD1	TRBV6-1	15	NA	TRBJ1-1	TGTGCCAGCAATGAGACAGGGGTACTAGGGACTGAAGCTTTCTTT	CASNETGVLGTEAFF
NA	TRBV7-3	14	once	TRBJ1-2	TGTGCCAGCAGCCTACAGGGAAGTAACTATGGCTACACCTTC	CASSLQGSNYGYTF
NA	TRBV25-1	15	NA	TRBJ1-6	TGTGCCAGCACGATCGGGAGCTCCTATAATTCACCCCTCCACTTT	CASTIGSSYNSPLHF
NA	TRBV18	15	NA	TRBJ1-1	TGTGCCAGCTCGATCCGCAGCGATATGAACACTGAAGCTTTCTTT	CASSIRSDMNTEAFF
NA	TRBV4-1	14	NA	TRBJ1-6	TGCGCCAGCAGCCCAAATACAGGGCTCCCACCCCTCCACTTT	CASSPNTGLPPLHF
TRBD2	TRBV7-3	18	NA	TRBJ2-3	TGTGCCAGCAGCTTGCCCGGGACTAGCGGGGGGACTTTAGATACGCAGTATTTT	CASSLPGTSGGTLDTQYF
NA	TRBV7-9	15	once	TRBJ1-4	TGTGCCAGCAGCTTCGGGTCACCCGGGGGTGAAAAACTGTTTTTT	CASSFGSPGGEKLFF